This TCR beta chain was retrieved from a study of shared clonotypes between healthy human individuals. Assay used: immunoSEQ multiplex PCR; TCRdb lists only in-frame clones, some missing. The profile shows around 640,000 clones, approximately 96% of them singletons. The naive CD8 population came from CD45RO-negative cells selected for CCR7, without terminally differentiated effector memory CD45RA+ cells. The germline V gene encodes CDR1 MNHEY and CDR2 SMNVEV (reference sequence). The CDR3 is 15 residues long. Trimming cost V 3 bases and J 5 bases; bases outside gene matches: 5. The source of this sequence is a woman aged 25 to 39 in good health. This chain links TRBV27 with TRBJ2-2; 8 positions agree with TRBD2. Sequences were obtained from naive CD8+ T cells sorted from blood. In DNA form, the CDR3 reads TGTGCCAGCAGTTTCGGGACTAGTAGGACCGGGGAGCTGTTTTTT. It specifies CASSFGTSRTGELFF.